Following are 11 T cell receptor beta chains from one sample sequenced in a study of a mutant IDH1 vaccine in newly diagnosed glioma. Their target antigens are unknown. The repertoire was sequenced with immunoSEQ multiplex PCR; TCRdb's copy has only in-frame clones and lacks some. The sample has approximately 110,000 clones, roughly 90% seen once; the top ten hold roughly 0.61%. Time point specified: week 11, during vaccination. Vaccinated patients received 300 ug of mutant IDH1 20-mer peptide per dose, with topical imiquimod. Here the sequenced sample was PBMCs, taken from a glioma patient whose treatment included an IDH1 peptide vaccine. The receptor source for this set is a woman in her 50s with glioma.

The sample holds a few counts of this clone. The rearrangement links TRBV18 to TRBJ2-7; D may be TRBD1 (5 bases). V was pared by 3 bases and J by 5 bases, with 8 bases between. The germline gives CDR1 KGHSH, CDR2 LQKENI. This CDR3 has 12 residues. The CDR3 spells CASSPDMNEQYF. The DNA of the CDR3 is TGTGCCAGCTCACCGGACATGAACGAGCAGTACTTC.

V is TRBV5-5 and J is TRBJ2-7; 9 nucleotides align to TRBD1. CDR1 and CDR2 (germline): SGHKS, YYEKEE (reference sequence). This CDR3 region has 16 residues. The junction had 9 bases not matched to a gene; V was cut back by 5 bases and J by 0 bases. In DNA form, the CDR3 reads TGTGCCAGCAGTTGGGGGACAGGGTCCCTCTCCTACGAGCAGTACTTC. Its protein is CASSWGTGSLSYEQYF.

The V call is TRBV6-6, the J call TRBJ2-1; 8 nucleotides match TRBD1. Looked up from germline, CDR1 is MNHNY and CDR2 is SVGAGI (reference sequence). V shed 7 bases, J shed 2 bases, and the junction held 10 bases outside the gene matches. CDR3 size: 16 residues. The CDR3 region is CASTPRQGRTYNEQFF. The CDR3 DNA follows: TGTGCCAGCACCCCTAGACAGGGGCGTACCTACAATGAGCAGTTCTTC.

The CDR3 DNA sequence: TGTGCCAGCAAAATACAGGGCTCCTACGAGCAGTACTTC. The encoded protein is CASKIQGSYEQYF. The rearrangement links TRBV27 to TRBJ2-7, with a weak D call TRBD1 (6 bases). CDR3 size: 13 residues. CDR1 and CDR2 from the germline V gene are MNHEY and SMNVEV (reference sequence). V was pared by 7 bases and J by 0 bases, with 10 bases between.

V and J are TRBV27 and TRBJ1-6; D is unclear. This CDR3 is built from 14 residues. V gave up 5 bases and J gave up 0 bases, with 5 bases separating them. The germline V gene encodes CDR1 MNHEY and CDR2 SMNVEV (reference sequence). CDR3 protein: CASSPISYNSPLHF. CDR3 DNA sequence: TGTGCCAGCAGTCCGATCTCCTATAATTCACCCCTCCACTTT.

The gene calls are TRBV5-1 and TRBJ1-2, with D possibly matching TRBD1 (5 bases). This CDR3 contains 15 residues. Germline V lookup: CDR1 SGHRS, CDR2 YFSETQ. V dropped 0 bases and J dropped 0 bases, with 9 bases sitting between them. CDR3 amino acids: CASSLVGETNYGYTF. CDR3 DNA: TGCGCCAGCAGCTTGGTGGGGGAAACTAACTATGGCTACACCTTC.

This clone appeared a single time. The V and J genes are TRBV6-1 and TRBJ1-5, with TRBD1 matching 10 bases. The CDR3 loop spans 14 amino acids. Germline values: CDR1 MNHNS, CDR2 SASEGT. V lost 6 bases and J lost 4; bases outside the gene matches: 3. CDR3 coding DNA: TGTGCCAGCAGGGACAGGGGGGTTAATCAGCCCCAGCATTTT. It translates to CASRDRGVNQPQHF.

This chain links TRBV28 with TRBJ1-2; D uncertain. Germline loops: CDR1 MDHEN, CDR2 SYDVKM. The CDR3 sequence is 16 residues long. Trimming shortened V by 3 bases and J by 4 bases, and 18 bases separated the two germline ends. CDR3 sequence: CASSLIRNTRGYGYTF. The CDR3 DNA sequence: TGTGCCAGCAGTTTGATCCGGAATACCCGCGGCTATGGCTACACCTTC.

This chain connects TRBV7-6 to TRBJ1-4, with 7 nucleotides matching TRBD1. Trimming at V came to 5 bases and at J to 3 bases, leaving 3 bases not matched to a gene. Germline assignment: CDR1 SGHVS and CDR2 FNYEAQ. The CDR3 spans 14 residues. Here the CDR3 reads CASSPTGSNEKLFF. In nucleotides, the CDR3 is TGTGCCAGCAGCCCGACAGGGTCTAATGAAAAACTGTTTTTT.

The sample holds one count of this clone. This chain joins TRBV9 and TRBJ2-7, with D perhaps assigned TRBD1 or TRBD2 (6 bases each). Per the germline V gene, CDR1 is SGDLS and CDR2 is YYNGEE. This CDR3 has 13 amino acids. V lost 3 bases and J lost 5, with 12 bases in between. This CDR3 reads CASSEGGFDEQYF. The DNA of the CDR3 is TGTGCCAGCAGCGAGGGGGGTTTCGACGAGCAGTACTTC.

The CDR3 protein is CASSDSRGRPDTQYF. The DNA for the CDR3 is TGCGCCAGCAGTGATTCGCGGGGAAGGCCAGATACGCAGTATTTT. The J gene is TRBJ2-3, the V gene TRBV10-2, with D possibly being TRBD2 (6 bases). Germline V gene lookup returns CDR1 WSHSY and CDR2 SAAADI. The CDR3 is 15 residues long. The V end lost 3 bases, the J end lost 4 bases, and 14 bases lay between the germline ends.